This T cell receptor beta chain originates from a study of response to subunit inactivated influenza vaccine. Study-level results: Each seasonal influenza vaccination recruits few new T cells, the authors suggested.

V shed 3 bases and J shed 3 bases, with 18 bases lying between them. The CDR3 is 17 residues long. Germline lookup yields CDR1 DFQATT and CDR2 SNEGSKA (reference sequence). From the RT-PCR reads, TCRdb called clonotypes with MiXCR, one entry per CDR3 protein. The data contain approximately 570,000 distinct CDR3 sequences, 7.6% of them singletons. About this clonotype itself: Its antigen remains unknown.

V gene TRBV20-1 combines with J gene TRBJ1-6; possible D gene TRBD1, 5 bases. This TCR derives from a man aged 50-75 years who received an inactivated influenza vaccine. The specimen was PBMCs from blood, collected about 23 months after vaccination. Written as DNA, the CDR3 is TGCAGTGCTAGGGGGCGGGTAGGCGGATACTATAATTCACCCCTCCACTTT. Translated, it gives CSARGRVGGYYNSPLHF.